This T cell receptor beta chain is from a study of blood T cell repertoires in COVID-19. The table came from immunoSEQ multiplex PCR; TCRdb's copy has only in-frame clones and leaves some out. The sample yields roughly 110,000 clones, around 82% seen once. Trimming took off 6 bases at V and 3 bases at J, with 16 bases between the two ends. Germline V gene sequence: CDR1 LNHDA, CDR2 SQIVND (reference sequence). This CDR3 contains 15 residues. The chain couples TRBV19 to TRBJ2-3; possible D gene TRBD1, 6 bases. The sequence derives from a human donor in a cohort sampled during active COVID-19. Sequencing input: peripheral blood. Written as DNA, the CDR3 is TGTGCCAGTAGCATACTCCATCAGGGGACAGATACGCAGTATTTT. It specifies CASSILHQGTDTQYF.